This entry describes one TCR beta chain. Its antigen is as yet unknown. The data originate from a study of cytomegalovirus exposure and HLA in healthy donors. Study-wide findings and caveats: A prior analysis recorded that most TCR beta V segments were productive about 90% or about 30% of the time.

Amplification used 60 Vbeta primers and 13 Jbeta primers. Measured with immunoSEQ multiplex PCR; TCRdb has only the in-frame clones, and not every one. Among around 86,000 clones listed, approximately 7.1% were seen once. The length of the CDR3 is 17 residues. Germline V gene sequence: CDR1 MGHRA, CDR2 YSYEKL. J was trimmed by 1 base and V by 0 bases; bases with no gene match: 5. The sequenced sample was PBMCs. This sequence joins TRBV4-1 and TRBJ2-2; 7 positions match TRBD1. This TCR derives from a man aged 50-60 years in good health and CMV-seronegative. This CDR3 reads CASSQETRTGNTGELFF. CDR3 bases: TGCGCCAGCAGCCAAGAAACCCGGACAGGGAACACCGGGGAGCTGTTTTTT.